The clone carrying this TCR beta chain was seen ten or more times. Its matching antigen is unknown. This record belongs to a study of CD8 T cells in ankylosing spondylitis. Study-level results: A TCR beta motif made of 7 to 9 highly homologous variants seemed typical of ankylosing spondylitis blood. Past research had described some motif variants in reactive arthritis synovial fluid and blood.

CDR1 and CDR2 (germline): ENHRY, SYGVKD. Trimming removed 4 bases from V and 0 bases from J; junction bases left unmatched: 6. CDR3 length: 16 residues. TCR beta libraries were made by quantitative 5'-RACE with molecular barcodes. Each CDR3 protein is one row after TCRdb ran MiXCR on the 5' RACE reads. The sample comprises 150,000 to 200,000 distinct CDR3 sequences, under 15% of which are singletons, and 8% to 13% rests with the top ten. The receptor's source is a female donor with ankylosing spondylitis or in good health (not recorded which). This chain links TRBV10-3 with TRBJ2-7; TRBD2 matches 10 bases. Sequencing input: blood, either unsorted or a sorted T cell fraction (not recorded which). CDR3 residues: CAISVRPSGSSYEQYF. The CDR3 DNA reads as TGTGCCATCAGTGTCAGACCTAGCGGGAGCTCCTACGAGCAGTACTTC.